The 32 T cell receptor beta chains presented below share a single source sample, sequenced in a study of identical twins. TCRdb recomputed calls from the 5' RACE reads with MiXCR, one row per CDR3 protein. The sample consists of some 500,000 distinct CDR3 sequences, about 20% of them appearing once. This sample also belongs to another study, concerning T cells expressing NK-cell markers.

The sample comprised CD4+ T cells sorted from blood. The receptors stem from a woman younger than 35 in good health.

This chain uses TRBV21-1 with TRBJ2-6. TRBV21-1 is tagged as a pseudogene. The CDR3 is made up of 15 amino acids. As DNA, the CDR3 is TGTGCCAGCAGCAAAGACTACTCTGGGGCCAACGTCCTGACTTTC. Amino acids: CASSKDYSGANVLTF.

The rearrangement uses TRBV20-1 and TRBJ2-5; D may correspond to TRBD1 or TRBD2 (6 bases each). The CDR3 contains 14 residues. Trimming took 4 bases from V and 5 from J, leaving 17 bases between them. Germline V gene data show CDR1 as DFQATT and CDR2 as SNEGSKA (reference sequence). DNA of the CDR3: TGCAGTGCTAAAGGGGGGCAGCGTCCCGAGACCCAGTACTTC. This sequence encodes CSAKGGQRPETQYF.

The chain combines TRBV20-1 with TRBJ1-6; TRBD1 might be the D (5 bases). V was shortened by 5 bases and J by 8 bases, with 10 bases between the two germline ends. Germline V gives CDR1 DFQATT, CDR2 SNEGSKA (reference sequence). This CDR3 has 12 amino acids. CDR3 sequence (DNA): TGCAGTGCTGGCAGGGAGGATTCACCCCTCCACTTT. This sequence encodes CSAGREDSPLHF.

V usage is TRBV5-1 and J usage is TRBJ2-5; 7 bases fit TRBD2. The CDR3 consists of 15 residues. V lost 1 base and J lost 0; bases outside the gene matches: 3. CDR1 is SGHRS and CDR2 is YFSETQ in the germline V gene. The DNA for the CDR3 is TGCGCCAGCAGCTTGTCACGGGGGGACCAAGAGACCCAGTACTTC. As protein: CASSLSRGDQETQYF.

Turning to this clonotype: This likely comes from a read error, as the CDR3 has no conserved phenylalanine or tryptophan at its end. V is TRBV7-3 and J is TRBJ1-1, with D tentatively TRBD1 (5 bases). Germline CDR1 and CDR2: SGHTA and FQGTGA. This CDR3 is built from 13 residues. Trimming shortened V by 4 bases and J by 6 bases, and 12 bases separated the two germline ends. CDR3 DNA: TGTGCCAGCAGCTCCTGGAGGGGAGCTGAAGCTTTCTTG. Its translation: CASSSWRGAEAFL.

Only a few counts were recorded for this clonotype. V is TRBV4-3 and J is TRBJ1-2; no clear D gene. Germline V CDR1 and CDR2: LGHNA, YSLEER. Trimming stripped 1 base from V and 8 bases from J, with 17 bases between. The CDR3 spans 15 residues. The CDR3 sequence: CASSQVAPGRAGYTF. The CDR3 DNA reads as TGCGCCAGCAGCCAAGTGGCACCGGGTCGAGCAGGCTACACCTTC.

The gene calls are TRBV5-1 and TRBJ2-6, with D uncertain. Looked up from germline, CDR1 is SGHRS and CDR2 is YFSETQ. The CDR3 extends over 17 amino acids. Trimming removed 0 bases from V and 0 bases from J, with 10 bases in between. The DNA of the CDR3 is TGCGCCAGCAGCTTGGATACGTGGGGCTCTGGGGCCAACGTCCTGACTTTC. It translates to CASSLDTWGSGANVLTF.

This clonotype was recorded at least ten times. The chain uses TRBV30 and TRBJ2-7; D call uncertain. Germline V gene lookup returns CDR1 GTSNPN and CDR2 SVGIG (reference sequence). CDR3 size: 11 residues. V was pared by 0 bases and J by 4 bases, with 4 bases between. The CDR3 DNA reads as TGTGCCTGGAGTGTACAGTACGAGCAGTACTTC. Translating gives CAWSVQYEQYF.

The CDR3 spells CSAPSRVNTEAFF. CDR3 sequence (DNA): TGCAGTGCGCCATCCAGGGTGAACACTGAAGCTTTCTTT. The chain couples TRBV20-1 to TRBJ1-1; a possible D gene is TRBD1 (5 bases). The CDR3 is 13 residues long. Germline values: CDR1 DFQATT, CDR2 SNEGSKA (reference sequence). Trimming cost V 6 bases and J 0 bases, with 11 bases left between them.

This clonotype was seen once. The chain combines TRBV27 with TRBJ2-5; D possibly corresponds to TRBD2 (6 bases). Trimming pared 2 bases from V and 7 bases from J, leaving 14 bases between. The CDR3 covers 14 residues. CDR1 and CDR2 (germline): MNHEY, SMNVEV (reference sequence). CDR3 nucleotide sequence: TGTGCCAGCAGTTTACGGGAGAGAGTAGGGACCCAGTACTTC. Amino acid sequence: CASSLRERVGTQYF.

The rearrangement uses TRBV7-2 and TRBJ2-5; 7 positions match TRBD2. The ends lost 7 bases at V and 5 bases at J; junction bases unmatched: 4. The CDR3 has 12 residues. In germline, CDR1 is SGHTA, CDR2 FQGNSA. The CDR3 loop is CASTSAGETQYF. CDR3 DNA: TGTGCCAGCACGTCAGCGGGGGAGACCCAGTACTTC.

V usage is TRBV5-1 and J usage is TRBJ1-1; possibly TRBD1 for D (5 bases). The CDR3 runs to 14 residues. V lost 4 bases and J lost 0, with 10 bases in between. Germline assignment: CDR1 SGHRS and CDR2 YFSETQ. CDR3 protein: CASSVGTLNTEAFF. The CDR3 nucleotides read TGCGCCAGCAGCGTCGGGACCTTGAACACTGAAGCTTTCTTT.

V is TRBV7-6 and J is TRBJ2-6; D not resolved. CDR3 length: 16 amino acids. V lost 2 bases and J lost 4, with 12 bases in between. Looked up from germline, CDR1 is SGHVS and CDR2 is FNYEAQ. The DNA of the CDR3 is TGTGCCAGCAGCTTATCGGTCCCGTGGGGGGCCAACGTCCTGACTTTC. This gives the protein CASSLSVPWGANVLTF.

In its sample, this clonotype was seen a few times. In DNA, the CDR3 is TGTGCCAGCAGCTCACGGGCAGCCGAGCAGTACTTC. This sequence encodes CASSSRAAEQYF. V usage is TRBV6-5 and J usage is TRBJ2-7; D unclear. The CDR3 is 12 residues long. CDR1 is MNHEY and CDR2 is SVGAGI in the germline V gene. Trimming took off 6 bases at V and 6 bases at J, with 12 bases between the two ends.

V usage is TRBV3-1 and J usage is TRBJ2-1; D remains ambiguous. Germline CDR1 is LGHDT and CDR2 is YNNKEL (reference sequence). V shed 5 bases and J shed 0 bases, with 11 bases lying between them. This CDR3 comprises 15 residues. The CDR3 sequence is CASSKGISSYNEQFF. CDR3 sequence (DNA): TGTGCCAGCAGCAAAGGGATTAGCTCCTACAATGAGCAGTTCTTC.

The V and J genes are TRBV5-5 and TRBJ1-4; D unclear. Looked up from germline, CDR1 is SGHKS and CDR2 is YYEKEE (reference sequence). The V and J ends lost 4 bases and 0 bases respectively, with 10 bases between them. The CDR3 covers 15 residues. The CDR3 here is CASSRLWATNEKLFF. Here the CDR3 DNA reads TGTGCCAGCAGCCGGTTGTGGGCAACTAATGAAAAACTGTTTTTT.

The chain is built from TRBV29-1 and TRBJ2-3, with a weak D call TRBD1 (6 bases). With 4 bases removed from V and 2 bases from J, the gap between germline ends came to 13 bases. The CDR3 length is 14 residues. Germline V gene data show CDR1 as SQVTM and CDR2 as ANQGSEA. CDR3 DNA sequence: TGCAGCGTTGGGACAGTCCGTTTCACAGATACGCAGTATTTT. It yields the protein CSVGTVRFTDTQYF.

This clonotype has only one observation. The chain links TRBV18 to TRBJ2-1, with 7 bases fitting TRBD2. The germline V gene encodes CDR1 KGHSH and CDR2 LQKENI. There are 13 residues in the CDR3. Trimming cost V 0 bases and J 9 bases; bases outside gene matches: 2. The CDR3 region is CASSPPRGGEQFF. The CDR3 DNA reads as TGTGCCAGCTCACCACCGCGCGGGGGTGAGCAGTTCTTC.

This clonotype occurred a few times. CDR3 region: CASTWTGGGQPQHF. The CDR3 nucleotides read TGTGCCAGCACCTGGACAGGGGGGGGTCAGCCCCAGCATTTT. This rearrangement joins TRBV12-3 or TRBV12-4 to TRBJ1-5; 10 bases align to TRBD1. The CDR3 has 14 residues. The J segment lost 6 bases and the V segment lost 7 bases, leaving 6 bases of the junction unmatched.

The rearrangement uses TRBV12-3 or TRBV12-4 and TRBJ2-2; tentatively, D is TRBD1 or TRBD2 (5 bases each). V gave up 0 bases and J gave up 7 bases, with 12 bases separating them. The CDR3 has 15 amino acids. CDR3 protein: CASSLAVGVSGELFF. CDR3 coding DNA: TGTGCCAGCAGTTTAGCGGTGGGGGTGAGCGGGGAGCTGTTTTTT.

This clonotype was counted a single time. V usage is TRBV30 and J usage is TRBJ1-5; D gene ambiguous. Germline V gene lookup returns CDR1 GTSNPN and CDR2 SVGIG (reference sequence). The V end was cut by 5 bases, the J end by 2 bases, with 7 bases between. The CDR3 has 12 amino acids. The CDR3 DNA sequence: TGTGCCTGGGCTCGGGGCAATCAGCCCCAGCATTTT. Translated, it gives CAWARGNQPQHF.

V gene TRBV18 combines with J gene TRBJ2-7; 15 bases align to TRBD2. The germline CDR1 and CDR2 sequences are KGHSH and LQKENI. The CDR3 totals 16 residues. V was pared by 6 bases and J by 3 bases, with 6 bases of the junction left unmatched. CDR3 coding DNA: TGTGCCAGCTCCCAATCGGGACTAGCGGGAGGCTACGAGCAGTACTTC. It translates to CASSQSGLAGGYEQYF.

This clonotype was picked up a small number of times. V usage is TRBV2 and J usage is TRBJ2-1, with 10 bases matching TRBD2. With V trimmed by 5 bases and J by 9 bases, 13 bases remained unmatched. Per germline, CDR1 SNHLY and CDR2 FYNNEI. There are 16 residues in the CDR3. CDR3 loop: CASSSKGLAGVGEQFF. The CDR3 DNA reads as TGTGCCAGCAGTTCCAAAGGTCTAGCGGGAGTAGGTGAGCAGTTCTTC.

The genes are TRBV7-9 and TRBJ2-7; 7 bases line up with TRBD2. This CDR3 region has 16 residues. The germline V gene has CDR1 SEHNR and CDR2 FQNEAQ (reference sequence). V lost 5 bases to trimming and J lost 2 bases; unmatched junction nucleotides: 12. CDR3 loop: CASSLGLGGATYEQYF. The CDR3 DNA is TGTGCCAGCAGCCTAGGACTAGGCGGGGCAACCTACGAGCAGTACTTC.

The chain carries TRBV7-2 and TRBJ1-1, with no clear D. The ends were cut back, 7 bases at V and 2 bases at J, with 14 bases in the middle. The CDR3 is 14 amino acids. Germline assignment: CDR1 SGHTA and CDR2 FQGNSA. The CDR3 loop reads CASTRRRANTEAFF. CDR3 nucleotides: TGTGCCAGCACCCGACGGAGGGCAAACACTGAAGCTTTCTTT.

This sequence joins TRBV7-6 and TRBJ2-1; D ambiguous. Trimming stripped 4 bases from V and 9 bases from J, with 16 bases between. Germline assignment: CDR1 SGHVS and CDR2 FNYEAQ. This CDR3 has 14 amino acids. In nucleotides, the CDR3 is TGTGCCAGCAGCTCCCCGCCAGCAAGCCGTGAGCAGTTCTTC. This sequence encodes CASSSPPASREQFF.

V usage is TRBV20-1 and J usage is TRBJ2-3; 10 positions agree with TRBD2. Unmatched junction bases numbered 9, after V lost 3 bases and J lost 0 bases. This CDR3 comprises 17 residues. Germline V gene sequence: CDR1 DFQATT, CDR2 SNEGSKA (reference sequence). CDR3 region: CSASGGSGGTSTDTQYF. The CDR3 nucleotides read TGCAGTGCTAGTGGGGGTAGCGGGGGGACTAGCACAGATACGCAGTATTTT.

The chain recombines TRBV6-4 with TRBJ2-1; D might be TRBD1 or TRBD2, each matching 5 bases. This CDR3 comprises 14 residues. CDR1 MRHNA and CDR2 SNTAGT come from the germline V gene. Trimming took 6 bases from V and 5 from J, leaving 14 bases between them. Written as DNA, the CDR3 is TGTGCCAGCAGACCGGGGCCGAATCACAATGAGCAGTTCTTC. Translation gives CASRPGPNHNEQFF.

This rearrangement joins TRBV6-1 to TRBJ2-6, with D possibly TRBD2 on 6 matching bases. The ends were cut back, 1 base at V and 2 bases at J, with 15 bases in the middle. The CDR3 spans 18 residues. The germline V gene has CDR1 MNHNS and CDR2 SASEGT. CDR3 bases: TGTGCCAGCAGTGAAGTCTGGGTGGGGGGACCTGGGGCCAACGTCCTGACTTTC. Translated, it gives CASSEVWVGGPGANVLTF.

The chain is built from TRBV7-8 and TRBJ2-3, with 10 bases lining up with TRBD2. Trimming removed 4 bases from V and 2 bases from J; junction bases left unmatched: 6. Germline V lookup: CDR1 SGHVS, CDR2 FQNEAQ. The CDR3 has 16 residues. The CDR3 DNA reads as TGTGCCAGCAGCTCCCAGCGGGGGGGTCACACAGATACGCAGTATTTT. Its translation is CASSSQRGGHTDTQYF.

The genes are TRBV21-1 and TRBJ1-3; TRBD1 reflects the table's D call only, with no check against the DNA. TRBV21-1 is a pseudogene. The CDR3 length is 14 residues. CDR3 loop: CASSYRGTGNTIYF. The DNA for the CDR3 is TGTGCCAGCAGTTACAGGGGTACTGGAAACACCATATATTTT.

The chain uses TRBV5-5 and TRBJ2-7, with D unresolved. Deletions cut 1 base from V and 0 bases from J, with 11 bases between. CDR1 and CDR2 from the germline V gene are SGHKS and YYEKEE (reference sequence). The CDR3 extends over 15 amino acids. The CDR3 sequence: CASSLSTILSYEQYF. DNA of the CDR3: TGTGCCAGCAGCTTGTCGACAATACTCTCCTACGAGCAGTACTTC.